This T cell receptor beta chain was identified in a study of CD8+ T cells in alopecia areata. Study-wide findings and caveats: Many expanded lesional clones persisted in scalp and blood during tofacitinib treatment. Lesional scalp, especially alopecia totalis/universalis, showed higher clonality than normal scalp. One nonresponder leaves baseline CD8+ expansion's link to response uncertain.

This clone was recorded only once. The target antigen is unknown. Treatment here: oral pan-JAK inhibitor, 5-10 mg twice daily. Reverse transcribed after extraction, RNA yielded cDNA as the sequencing template. TCRdb's table, derived via immunoSEQ multiplex PCR, lists solely in-frame clones and lacks some. The table shows about 190,000 clones, with just under 65% occurring only once. Sequencing used CD4+ T cells sorted from blood, obtained around week 50, from a patient treated with tofacitinib. The TCR was taken from a human donor with alopecia areata.

The CDR3 nucleotides read TGCAGCGGGACAGGGGGCACAGATACGCAGTATTTT. Its protein is CSGTGGTDTQYF. The gene calls are TRBV29-1 and TRBJ2-3; TRBD1 matches 9 bases. The junction had 0 bases not matched to a gene; V was cut back by 7 bases and J by 1 base. The germline V gene has CDR1 SQVTM and CDR2 ANQGSEA. The CDR3 is 12 amino acids.